A selection of T cell receptor beta chains follows, all from one sample in a study of Tregs in tolerant kidney transplant recipients. Data came from immunoSEQ multiplex PCR; TCRdb stores just in-frame clones and leaves some out. The data contain about 52,000 clones, about 90% of them singletons. The sample was CD8+ T cells from blood (PBMCs), taken 24 months after the transplant. Receptors were obtained from a human patient who received a combined kidney and bone marrow transplant. The T cells may partly be graft donor cells. The CDR3 runs from the conserved cysteine through the conserved F or W. A row's size may be missing; if present it is once, few, many or a size class.

>NA|16|TRBV15|TRBJ2-7
CATYQAGTGEIYEQYF
>NA|16|TRBV28|TRBJ1-6
CASSSQQGLENSPLHF
>NA|15|TRBV9|TRBJ2-2
CASSTRDSDVGELFF
>once|13|TRBV19|TRBJ1-1
CASSITGVTEAFF
>NA|14|TRBV27|TRBJ2-1
CASSLSGTGNEQFF
>NA|11|TRBV7-9|TRBJ2-1
CASSYNNEQFF
>NA|16|TRBV27|TRBJ2-3
CASSTQAGGPTDTQYF
>NA|15|TRBV13|TRBJ1-6
CASSLGRADNSPLHF
>NA|16|TRBV5-4|TRBJ1-1
CASSLPTGTTNTEAFF
>NA|13|TRBV10-3|TRBJ1-2
CAIREPGYYGYTF
>once|11|TRBV18|TRBJ2-3
CASSPGDTQYF
>NA|15|TRBV6-4|TRBJ2-2
CASSDSRGSTGELFF
>NA|14|TRBV7-9|TRBJ2-7
CASSWTVVGDEQYF
>once|15|TRBV9|TRBJ2-7
CASSPTSGDFYEQYF
>NA|15|TRBV11-2|TRBJ2-7
CASSLGWGRAAEQYF
>NA|16|TRBV28|TRBJ1-4
CASSSPADRYNEKLFF
>once|15|TRBV5-6|TRBJ1-1
CASSLGALFNTEAFF
>NA|15|TRBV6-6|TRBJ1-6
CASSYSRDLGSPLHF
>few|14|TRBV19|TRBJ2-6
CASRTGSGANVLTF
>NA|10|TRBV25-1|TRBJ2-5
CATVQETQYF
>NA|14|TRBV15|TRBJ2-3
CATSRRGNTDTQYF
>NA|16|TRBV5-4|TRBJ1-5
CASSPRQEWSNQPQHF
>NA|17|TRBV7-9|TRBJ2-1
CASSFFPDRGENNEQFF
>NA|16|TRBV27|TRBJ2-3
CASSLRFGQTTDTQYF
>NA|18|TRBV4-1|TRBJ2-2
CASSQGGAGTTNTGELFF
>NA|15|TRBV27|TRBJ1-6
CASRARDTYNSPLHF